These 32 T cell receptor beta chains came from one sample sequenced in a study of cytomegalovirus exposure and HLA in healthy donors. Use of 60 Vbeta and 13 Jbeta primers characterized the PCR. The data were produced by immunoSEQ multiplex PCR, yet TCRdb's version contains in-frame clones alone and is incomplete. The top ten hold approximately 0.31% of the sample, which has some 190,000 clones, approximately 86% seen once. The specimen sequenced was PBMCs. These receptors all stem from a woman in her twenties or thirties in good health and CMV-seronegative.

The rearrangement links TRBV5-1 to TRBJ2-3, with 9 bases lining up with TRBD2. Trimming took 3 bases from V and 5 from J; bases not matched to a gene: 4. The CDR3 runs to 14 residues. Germline lookup yields CDR1 SGHRS and CDR2 YFSETQ. The CDR3 loop reads CASSSAGGQDTQYF. The CDR3, as DNA: TGCGCCAGCAGCTCGGCGGGGGGGCAAGATACGCAGTATTTT.

Only a few counts were recorded for this clone. The chain recombines TRBV28 with TRBJ1-2, with no clear D. V was shortened by 5 bases and J by 4 bases, with 8 bases between the two germline ends. The CDR3 is 12 residues long. Germline V gene data show CDR1 as MDHEN and CDR2 as SYDVKM. CDR3 protein: CASSTSTYGYTF. The CDR3 DNA reads as TGTGCCAGCAGTACATCAACCTATGGCTACACCTTC.

This clone was seen only once. The CDR3 protein is CASSMGGGAMSSTYEQYF. The DNA of the CDR3 is TGCGCCAGCAGTATGGGCGGGGGGGCCATGAGCTCGACCTACGAGCAGTACTTC. This chain joins TRBV10-2 and TRBJ2-7, with 9 positions matching TRBD2. The junction had 16 bases not matched to a gene; V was cut back by 5 bases and J by 2 bases. Germline CDR1 is WSHSY and CDR2 is SAAADI. The CDR3 is made up of 18 amino acids.

The chain joins TRBV15 to TRBJ2-1, with 7 positions matching TRBD1. V trimming: 4 bases; J trimming: 4 bases; junction bases outside the gene matches: 7. The CDR3 runs to 15 residues. Germline loops: CDR1 LNHNV, CDR2 YYDKDF (reference sequence). The CDR3 DNA is TGTGCCACCAGCAAAGACAGGGCGTTTTACAATGAGCAGTTCTTC. It is translated as CATSKDRAFYNEQFF.

This clone is a singleton in its sample. This chain links TRBV28 with TRBJ1-1, with TRBD1 matching over 8 bases. The J segment lost 13 bases and the V segment lost 3 bases, leaving 16 bases of the junction unmatched. Germline lookup yields CDR1 MDHEN and CDR2 SYDVKM. The CDR3 contains 15 residues. CDR3 protein: CASSFRLEWTGLDFF. The CDR3 DNA reads TGTGCCAGCAGTTTTCGCCTCGAATGGACAGGGTTGGATTTCTTT.

The chain recombines TRBV18 with TRBJ2-3; the D gene is possibly TRBD2 (6 bases). Germline assignment: CDR1 KGHSH and CDR2 LQKENI. Trimming removed 3 bases from V and 4 bases from J, with 14 bases in between. The CDR3 consists of 15 residues. CDR3 residues: CASSPSFGEADTQYF. For the CDR3, the DNA is TGTGCCAGCTCACCGAGTTTTGGGGAGGCAGATACGCAGTATTTT.

Only one count was recorded for this clone. The chain links TRBV6-6 to TRBJ2-3, with 13 nucleotides matching TRBD2. The junction had 5 bases not matched to a gene; V was cut back by 6 bases and J by 2 bases. The V gene's germline CDR1 is MNHNY and CDR2 SVGAGI (reference sequence). The CDR3 is 16 amino acids. This chain's CDR3 is CASSSGLAGDTDTQYF. CDR3 nucleotides: TGTGCCAGCAGCTCCGGACTAGCGGGGGACACAGATACGCAGTATTTT.

In this sample, this clone turned up once. The genes are TRBV6-1 and TRBJ2-7; 7 bases map to TRBD1. The V and J ends lost 5 bases and 2 bases, in that order; junction bases with no gene match: 3. The CDR3 totals 13 residues. From germline, CDR1 is MNHNS and CDR2 SASEGT. This CDR3 reads CASSPDRAYEQYF. CDR3 sequence (DNA): TGTGCCAGCAGTCCCGACAGGGCCTACGAGCAGTACTTC.

The rearrangement joins TRBV18 to TRBJ2-7; D perhaps matches TRBD1 (5 bases). Germline V gene sequence: CDR1 KGHSH, CDR2 LQKENI. Trimming removed 3 bases from V and 5 bases from J, with 20 bases in between. This CDR3 is 16 amino acids long. CDR3 sequence reads: CASSPQIRRQNHEQYF. The CDR3 DNA follows: TGTGCCAGCTCACCTCAGATCCGACGACAGAACCACGAGCAGTACTTC.

V and J are TRBV6-6 and TRBJ2-3; TRBD1 matches at 9 bases. With V trimmed by 7 bases and J by 3 bases, 2 bases remained unmatched. Germline CDR1 and CDR2: MNHNY and SVGAGI (reference sequence). The CDR3 sequence is 13 residues long. DNA of the CDR3: TGTGCCAGCACAGGACAGGGGACAGATACGCAGTATTTT. It translates to CASTGQGTDTQYF.

The table lists this clone with a count of one. The V and J genes are TRBV10-1 and TRBJ1-2; 8 nucleotides agree with TRBD1. Per the germline V gene, CDR1 is WNHNN and CDR2 is SYGVQD (reference sequence). J gave up 3 bases and V 5 bases, and 8 bases lay outside the gene matches. The CDR3 length is 15 residues. CDR3 sequence reads: CASSSGQGADYGYTF. Written as DNA, the CDR3 is TGCGCCAGCAGTTCAGGGCAGGGGGCGGACTATGGCTACACCTTC.

V is TRBV10-2 and J is TRBJ2-1, with 14 nucleotides matching TRBD2. The germline gives CDR1 WSHSY, CDR2 SAAADI. CDR3 length: 19 amino acids. The V and J ends lost 4 bases and 0 bases, in that order; junction bases with no gene match: 8. CDR3 amino acids: CASSGGLAGEKSSYNEQFF. The CDR3 DNA follows: TGCGCCAGCAGTGGGGGACTAGCGGGAGAGAAGAGCTCCTACAATGAGCAGTTCTTC.

Notes on this clone: The germline gene is not matched at one end of the junction; a read error may be the cause. The chain is built from TRBV5-6 and TRBJ2-1, with D possibly TRBD2 on 5 matching bases. This CDR3 has 16 amino acids. Germline V gives CDR1 SGHDT, CDR2 YYEEEE. The CDR3 loop reads CARSLAGEGSYNEQFF. The DNA for the CDR3 is TGTGCCCGCAGCTTGGCCGGAGAGGGTTCGTACAATGAGCAGTTCTTC.

This sequence joins TRBV7-9 and TRBJ2-3; 10 nucleotides align to TRBD1. CDR3 size: 15 residues. From germline, CDR1 is SEHNR and CDR2 FQNEAQ (reference sequence). Trimming at V came to 5 bases and at J to 0 bases, leaving 2 bases not matched to a gene. The CDR3 coding sequence is TGTGCCAGCAGCGTGGGACAGGGGAGCACAGATACGCAGTATTTT. This codes for CASSVGQGSTDTQYF.

The V and J genes are TRBV4-2 and TRBJ2-1, with 7 bases aligning to TRBD2. The CDR3 consists of 14 residues. V gave up 4 bases and J gave up 5 bases; unmatched junction bases: 5. Germline V gene data show CDR1 as LGHNA and CDR2 as YNFKEQ. The CDR3 bases are TGTGCCAGCAGCCTAACTAGCGCCAACAATGAGCAGTTCTTC. This encodes CASSLTSANNEQFF.

The DNA of the CDR3 is TGTGCCAGCAGCGTTAGGGGCTGGACAGATACGCAGTATTTT. Its translation is CASSVRGWTDTQYF. The gene calls are TRBV9 and TRBJ2-3; TRBD1 is a possible D gene (5 bases). Trimming took off 2 bases at V and 3 bases at J, with 10 bases between the two ends. The CDR3 has 14 amino acids. The germline V gene encodes CDR1 SGDLS and CDR2 YYNGEE.

The chain is built from TRBV10-3 and TRBJ2-7; weak D call: TRBD2 (5 bases). From germline, CDR1 is ENHRY and CDR2 SYGVKD. CDR3 size: 12 residues. Trimming removed 7 bases from V and 5 bases from J, with 12 bases in between. CDR3 sequence: CAIKGTGDEQYF. The CDR3 nucleotides read TGTGCCATCAAGGGTACCGGGGACGAGCAGTACTTC.

The rearrangement links TRBV30 to TRBJ2-5, with 8 bases identical to TRBD2. CDR1 GTSNPN and CDR2 SVGIG come from the germline V gene (reference sequence). The CDR3 is made up of 14 amino acids. V was clipped by 0 bases and J by 4 bases; unmatched bases: 4. The CDR3 sequence: CAWSVTSGAETQYF. DNA for the CDR3: TGTGCCTGGAGTGTAACTAGCGGCGCAGAGACCCAGTACTTC.

This clone was counted only a few times. J is TRBJ1-1 and V is TRBV13, with D possibly TRBD1 on 5 matching bases. The CDR3 loop spans 12 amino acids. Germline CDR1 reads PRHDT; CDR2 reads FYEKMQ (reference sequence). Trimming removed 7 bases at V and 7 bases at J, with 13 bases between. CDR3 in amino acids: CASTRVGSEAFF. CDR3 in DNA: TGTGCCAGCACCAGGGTGGGTAGTGAAGCTTTCTTT.

This clone has more than one count but fewer than ten. This rearrangement joins TRBV5-4 to TRBJ2-3; 8 bases are a match to TRBD2. CDR1 is SGHNT and CDR2 is YYREEE in the germline V gene (reference sequence). V lost 7 bases, J lost 4 bases, and 11 bases stayed unmatched. The length of the CDR3 is 15 residues. DNA of the CDR3: TGTGCCAGCGGACGAGGCAGCGGGGGAGCAGATACGCAGTATTTT. Amino acid sequence: CASGRGSGGADTQYF. Variable domain in full (rest from reference TRBV5-4 and TRBJ2-3): ETGVTQSPTHLIKTRGQQVTLRCSSQSGHNTVSWYQQALGQGPQFIFQYYREEENGRGNFPPRFSGLQFPNYSSELNVNALELDDSALYLCASGRGSGGADTQYFGPGTRLTVL.

The chain carries TRBV9 and TRBJ2-7; D is unresolved. Germline V gene sequence: CDR1 SGDLS, CDR2 YYNGEE. V dropped 0 bases and J dropped 3 bases, with 7 bases sitting between them. The CDR3 contains 13 residues. The CDR3, as DNA: TGTGCCAGCAGCGTAGGCATACACTACGAGCAGTACTTC. Translating gives CASSVGIHYEQYF. The variable domain in full, completed from reference TRBV9 and TRBJ2-7, reads DSGVTQTPKHLITATGQRVTLRCSPRSGDLSVYWYQQSLDQGLQFLIQYYNGEERAKGNILERFSAQQFPDLHSELNLSSLELGDSALYFCASSVGIHYEQYFGPGTRLTVT.

V gene TRBV27 combines with J gene TRBJ1-5; no firm D call. Trimming cost V 0 bases and J 2 bases, with 11 bases left between them. CDR1 is MNHEY, CDR2 SMNVEV, per germline (reference sequence). This CDR3 region has 16 residues. The CDR3 loop is CASSLSVGAGNQPQHF. The CDR3 DNA reads TGTGCCAGCAGTTTATCAGTGGGAGCGGGCAATCAGCCCCAGCATTTT.

The rearrangement joins TRBV28 to TRBJ2-1, with 11 positions matching TRBD2. Germline assignment: CDR1 MDHEN and CDR2 SYDVKM. CDR3 length: 19 amino acids. The J segment lost 4 bases and the V segment lost 6 bases, leaving 17 bases of the junction unmatched. The CDR3 sequence: CASSGTPGTSGTKYNEQFF. CDR3 DNA sequence: TGTGCCAGCAGCGGTACACCCGGGACTAGCGGAACCAAATACAATGAGCAGTTCTTC.

The chain is built from TRBV5-1 and TRBJ2-3; D is possibly TRBD2 (7 bases). CDR3 length equals 15 residues. CDR1 is SGHRS and CDR2 is YFSETQ in the germline V gene. Trimming pared 6 bases from V and 7 bases from J, leaving 21 bases between. The DNA for the CDR3 is TGCGCCAGCACTGTAGGGGGGGGGCCCATAAATACGCAGTATTTT. Protein: CASTVGGGPINTQYF. Variable domain in full (rest from reference TRBV5-1 and TRBJ2-3): KAGVTQTPRYLIKTRGQQVTLSCSPISGHRSVSWYQQTPGQGLQFLFEYFSETQRNKGNFPGRFSGRQFSNSRSEMNVSTLELGDSALYLCASTVGGGPINTQYFGPGTRLTVL.

The genes are TRBV30 and TRBJ2-7, with TRBD2 matching over 8 bases. Germline V gene data show CDR1 as GTSNPN and CDR2 as SVGIG (reference sequence). The CDR3 is 14 residues long. V gave up 0 bases and J gave up 3 bases; unmatched junction bases: 4. The CDR3 protein is CAWSVSGGVYEQYF. As DNA, the CDR3 is TGTGCCTGGAGTGTCAGCGGGGGAGTCTACGAGCAGTACTTC.

This rearrangement joins TRBV28 to TRBJ2-7; TRBD2 agrees at 7 bases. V shed 2 bases, J shed 1 base, and the junction held 11 bases outside the gene matches. The CDR3 consists of 17 residues. Germline values: CDR1 MDHEN, CDR2 SYDVKM. For the CDR3, the DNA is TGTGCCAGCAGTTTACCCGGCGGCGGGAGTACGTCCTACGAGCAGTACTTC. This translates into CASSLPGGGSTSYEQYF.

The V gene is TRBV4-2, the J gene TRBJ1-1, with D unclear. The V end lost 5 bases, the J end lost 0 bases, and 10 bases lay between the germline ends. Germline CDR1 reads LGHNA; CDR2 reads YNFKEQ. The CDR3 is 14 residues long. The CDR3 reads CASSMRRVNTEAFF. CDR3 nucleotide sequence: TGTGCCAGCAGCATGAGGCGGGTGAACACTGAAGCTTTCTTT.

This clone is a singleton in its sample. V gene TRBV28 combines with J gene TRBJ1-1; 8 bases agree with TRBD1. The V and J ends lost 5 bases and 11 bases, in that order; junction bases with no gene match: 10. The length of the CDR3 is 13 residues. In germline, CDR1 is MDHEN, CDR2 SYDVKM. The CDR3 nucleotides are TGTGCCAGCAGTCAACAGGGGGGACTTAGGGCTTTCTTT. Its translation is CASSQQGGLRAFF.

This chain connects TRBV28 to TRBJ2-6, with no clear D. This CDR3 is 13 amino acids long. V lost 7 bases, J lost 0 bases, and 4 bases lay in between. CDR1 MDHEN and CDR2 SYDVKM come from the germline V gene. CDR3 protein: CASTISGANVLTF. The DNA for the CDR3 is TGTGCCAGCACTATCTCTGGGGCCAACGTCCTGACTTTC.

The chain links TRBV27 to TRBJ1-1, with TRBD1 identical over 7 bases. The CDR3 spans 18 residues. Trimming at V came to 3 bases and at J to 0 bases, leaving 13 bases not matched to a gene. The germline V gene has CDR1 MNHEY and CDR2 SMNVEV (reference sequence). CDR3 in amino acids: CASSFLTPTQGMNTEAFF. Here the CDR3 DNA reads TGTGCCAGCAGTTTCCTGACCCCTACACAGGGGATGAACACTGAAGCTTTCTTT.

This chain uses TRBV28 with TRBJ2-1; tentatively, D is TRBD1 (5 bases). CDR1 MDHEN and CDR2 SYDVKM come from the germline V gene. CDR3 length: 16 residues. The ends were cut back, 4 bases at V and 4 bases at J, with 17 bases in the middle. The CDR3: CASSYSTGEPYNEQFF. For the CDR3, the DNA is TGTGCCAGCAGTTATAGTACAGGTGAACCTTACAATGAGCAGTTCTTC.

This CDR3 reads CASSTKDRDRRTLANYGYTF. The CDR3 bases are TGTGCCAGCAGCACTAAAGATCGGGACAGACGGACCTTAGCTAACTATGGCTACACCTTC. This rearrangement joins TRBV21-1 to TRBJ1-2; the tabulated D call, TRBD1, remains unverified against the DNA. TRBV21-1 is listed as a pseudogene. The CDR3 totals 20 residues.